Listed below are T cell receptor beta chains from one sample, sequenced in a study of cytomegalovirus exposure and HLA in healthy donors. Sequenced by immunoSEQ multiplex PCR; TCRdb stores in-frame clones only, minus some. The table shows about 170,000 clones, with about four fifths occurring only once. The sample consisted of PBMCs. The source of these receptors is a male donor in good health and CMV-seronegative. The CDR3 runs from the conserved cysteine through the conserved F or W. The listing skips clone size in some rows; elsewhere it reads once, few, many or a size class.

CDR3 protein: CASSPTQGVHTEAFF
CDR3 length: 15
J gene: TRBJ1-1
V gene: TRBV18
clone size: few

CDR3 protein: CASSFGSRGTYEQYF
CDR3 length: 15
J gene: TRBJ2-7
V gene: TRBV7-9
clone size: few

CDR3 protein: CASSLGGGRKTDTQYF
CDR3 length: 16
J gene: TRBJ2-3
V gene: TRBV7-6
clone size: .

CDR3 protein: CASSLVLAGEQYF
CDR3 length: 13
J gene: TRBJ2-7
V gene: TRBV5-4
clone size: .

CDR3 protein: CASSLGTGGSGTGELFF
CDR3 length: 17
J gene: TRBJ2-2
V gene: TRBV5-1
clone size: .

CDR3 protein: CASRPRTSGNTGELFF
CDR3 length: 16
J gene: TRBJ2-2
V gene: TRBV19
clone size: .

CDR3 protein: CASSPAGTGVLEQYF
CDR3 length: 15
J gene: TRBJ2-7
V gene: TRBV5-1
clone size: .

CDR3 protein: CATSREGTAYNEQFF
CDR3 length: 15
J gene: TRBJ2-1
V gene: TRBV15
clone size: once

CDR3 protein: CAISDRGQNIQYF
CDR3 length: 13
J gene: TRBJ2-4
V gene: TRBV10-3
clone size: .

CDR3 protein: CSVEWPSGSLGEQYF
CDR3 length: 15
J gene: TRBJ2-7
V gene: TRBV29-1
clone size: .

CDR3 protein: CASSTGLEQFF
CDR3 length: 11
J gene: TRBJ2-1
V gene: TRBV19
clone size: .

CDR3 protein: CASSEFGDNEQFF
CDR3 length: 13
J gene: TRBJ2-1
V gene: TRBV25-1
clone size: .

CDR3 protein: CASSLSQGDEQYF
CDR3 length: 13
J gene: TRBJ2-7
V gene: TRBV6-1
clone size: .

CDR3 protein: CASSQDTQFGNTIYF
CDR3 length: 15
J gene: TRBJ1-3
V gene: TRBV4-2
clone size: .

CDR3 protein: CATSREQMNTEAFF
CDR3 length: 14
J gene: TRBJ1-1
V gene: TRBV15
clone size: once

CDR3 protein: CASSRTGGQETQYF
CDR3 length: 14
J gene: TRBJ2-5
V gene: TRBV18
clone size: .

CDR3 protein: CASSDLGGAETQYF
CDR3 length: 14
J gene: TRBJ2-5
V gene: TRBV5-5
clone size: .

CDR3 protein: CAISEAQGTTNEKLFF
CDR3 length: 16
J gene: TRBJ1-4
V gene: TRBV10-3
clone size: .

CDR3 protein: CASRGGTGSTDTQYF
CDR3 length: 15
J gene: TRBJ2-3
V gene: TRBV5-1
clone size: .

CDR3 protein: CASSLQGEQYF
CDR3 length: 11
J gene: TRBJ2-7
V gene: TRBV5-1
clone size: once

CDR3 protein: CASKRESRNYGYTF
CDR3 length: 14
J gene: TRBJ1-2
V gene: TRBV28
clone size: .

CDR3 protein: CASSQDSGLAGGSYNEQFF
CDR3 length: 19
J gene: TRBJ2-1
V gene: TRBV4-1
clone size: .

CDR3 protein: CAWSGGVGEKLFF
CDR3 length: 13
J gene: TRBJ1-4
V gene: TRBV30
clone size: .

CDR3 protein: CASSLVLIGIIYNEQFF
CDR3 length: 17
J gene: TRBJ2-1
V gene: TRBV2
clone size: .

CDR3 protein: CASSISTGGYEQYF
CDR3 length: 14
J gene: TRBJ2-7
V gene: TRBV19
clone size: .

CDR3 protein: CASSQWGGLAGVSDTQYF
CDR3 length: 18
J gene: TRBJ2-3
V gene: TRBV7-9
clone size: .

CDR3 protein: CASSSGQGVVRTEAFF
CDR3 length: 16
J gene: TRBJ1-1
V gene: TRBV5-1
clone size: .

CDR3 protein: CASSLEVSGRNEQLF
CDR3 length: 15
J gene: TRBJ2-1
V gene: TRBV5-6
clone size: .

CDR3 protein: CASRKGLESTDTQYF
CDR3 length: 15
J gene: TRBJ2-3
V gene: TRBV5-1
clone size: .

CDR3 protein: CASSRAGGANVLTF
CDR3 length: 14
J gene: TRBJ2-6
V gene: TRBV6-4
clone size: .

CDR3 protein: CASSEGGPWDGYTF
CDR3 length: 14
J gene: TRBJ1-2
V gene: TRBV6-1
clone size: .

CDR3 protein: CASSLGPSGPETQYF
CDR3 length: 15
J gene: TRBJ2-5
V gene: TRBV7-3
clone size: .

CDR3 protein: CASSQVGGTSTDTQYF
CDR3 length: 16
J gene: TRBJ2-3
V gene: TRBV14
clone size: .

CDR3 protein: CAWSSVGQGAFTEAFF
CDR3 length: 16
J gene: TRBJ1-1
V gene: TRBV30
clone size: .

CDR3 protein: CASSNDRGRVVGYTF
CDR3 length: 15
J gene: TRBJ1-2
V gene: TRBV7-2
clone size: .

CDR3 protein: CASSSKPQGTPVNQPQHF
CDR3 length: 18
J gene: TRBJ1-5
V gene: TRBV19
clone size: .

CDR3 protein: CASSSATRREQYF
CDR3 length: 13
J gene: TRBJ2-7
V gene: TRBV27
clone size: .

CDR3 protein: CASSPAGVRTGELFF
CDR3 length: 15
J gene: TRBJ2-2
V gene: TRBV5-6
clone size: .

CDR3 protein: CASSTLGTPYEQYF
CDR3 length: 14
J gene: TRBJ2-7
V gene: TRBV6-5
clone size: .

CDR3 protein: CASSLEQDYTEAFF
CDR3 length: 14
J gene: TRBJ1-1
V gene: TRBV5-1
clone size: few

CDR3 protein: CASSPVSAGTDTQYF
CDR3 length: 15
J gene: TRBJ2-3
V gene: TRBV18
clone size: .

CDR3 protein: CASSLLGGGEKLFF
CDR3 length: 14
J gene: TRBJ1-4
V gene: TRBV7-8
clone size: .

CDR3 protein: CASSLLAGEQFF
CDR3 length: 12
J gene: TRBJ2-1
V gene: TRBV5-4
clone size: .

CDR3 protein: CATTTLGSGRKHEQFF
CDR3 length: 16
J gene: TRBJ2-1
V gene: TRBV19
clone size: .

CDR3 protein: CASSTGQGTFF
CDR3 length: 11
J gene: TRBJ1-1
V gene: TRBV21-1
clone size: few